The 24 T cell receptor beta chains given below trace back to one sample, sequenced in a study of low-dose radiotherapy and immunotherapy resistance in tumors. Time point meaning: after trial treatment. Documented treatment: LDRT plus nivolumab, ipilimumab, low-dose cyclophosphamide and aspirin (RACIN trial). First-strand cDNA used TRAV- and TRBV-specific primers, covering alpha and beta chains. A constant-region primer paired with the V-primer adapter amplified TCRs over 20 PCR cycles. Each CDR3 protein gets one entry after TCRdb re-called the reads with MiXCR. The profile shows around 80,000 distinct CDR3 sequences, over 15% of them singletons. Sequencing was performed on PBMCs, taken after low-dose radiotherapy plus immunotherapy. The receptors shown here come from a male donor with prostate cancer.

Many counts were recorded for this clonotype. The genes are TRBV10-3 and TRBJ2-3; 8 bases match TRBD2. The CDR3 contains 13 residues. The V gene end was trimmed by 0 bases and the J gene end by 8 bases; junction bases not matched to a gene: 1. Germline CDR1 ENHRY, CDR2 SYGVKD. The CDR3 region is CAISESLAGTQYF. In nucleotides, the CDR3 is TGTGCCATCAGTGAGTCCCTAGCGGGTACGCAGTATTTT.

The sample holds many counts of this clonotype. The chain has TRBV11-1 and TRBJ2-1; perhaps TRBD2 as D (6 bases). The germline V gene encodes CDR1 SGHAT and CDR2 FQDESV (reference sequence). Trimming left V 0 bases short and J 9 bases short, with 12 bases between. The CDR3 length is 14 residues. The chain's CDR3 is CASSLASGGVEQFF. The CDR3 DNA follows: TGTGCCAGCAGCTTAGCGTCCGGGGGAGTTGAGCAGTTCTTC.

A few counts support this clonotype. The chain employs TRBV21-1 and TRBJ2-1; the DNA was not used to check the table's D call, TRBD2. TRBV21-1 is a pseudogene segment. CDR3 length: 13 residues. The CDR3 sequence: CASKGLADNEQFF. The CDR3 DNA follows: TGTGCCAGCAAGGGACTAGCAGACAATGAGCAGTTCTTC.

This clonotype was detected many times. J is TRBJ2-7 and V is TRBV20-1, with D possibly matching TRBD2 (6 bases). The V end was cut by 0 bases, the J end by 5 bases, with 20 bases between. The CDR3 is 16 residues long. The germline CDR1 and CDR2 sequences are DFQATT and SNEGSKA (reference sequence). Here the CDR3 reads CSARDRSAGGRDEQYF. CDR3 coding DNA: TGCAGTGCTAGAGATCGGTCGGCCGGGGGACGGGACGAGCAGTACTTC.

Details on this clonotype: A far larger clone differs by one base, so this is likely a read error. J is TRBJ2-7 and V is TRBV9; D call uncertain. The DNA end is more similar to TRBJ2-1, so the J call may be wrong. The CDR3 covers 15 residues. Germline loops: CDR1 SGDLS, CDR2 YYNGEE. CDR3 coding DNA: TGTGCCAGCAGCGTAGACGGGTCCCCCTACAATGAGCAGTTCTTC. Its translation is CASSVDGSPYNEQFF.

This clonotype was counted at least ten times. The chain has TRBV14 and TRBJ2-1; TRBD2 agrees at 10 bases. J was trimmed by 1 base and V by 2 bases; bases with no gene match: 2. The CDR3 is 16 amino acids. Germline V CDR1 and CDR2: SGHDN, FVKESK. CDR3 bases: TGTGCCAGCAGCCAATGGACTAGCGGATCCTACAATGAGCAGTTCTTC. Translating it yields CASSQWTSGSYNEQFF.

This clonotype was recorded at least ten times. The CDR3 protein is CASSGMSGVYNEQFF. In nucleotides, the CDR3 is TGTGCCAGCAGTGGAATGAGCGGGGTGTACAATGAGCAGTTCTTC. This chain joins TRBV11-2 and TRBJ2-1, with 7 bases fitting TRBD2. There are 15 residues in the CDR3. V dropped 6 bases and J dropped 4; count of bases not matched to a gene: 9. Germline CDR1 is SGHAT and CDR2 is FQNNGV.

In its sample, this clonotype was seen many times. The chain links TRBV18 to TRBJ2-2; D is undetermined. The germline V gene encodes CDR1 KGHSH and CDR2 LQKENI. This CDR3 spans 15 amino acids. The V gene lost 4 bases and the J gene lost 2 bases, with 11 bases spanning the gap. CDR3 sequence reads: CASSLQAFNTGELFF. The CDR3 nucleotides read TGTGCCAGCTCACTTCAGGCTTTCAACACCGGGGAGCTGTTTTTT.

This clonotype was observed many times. The chain carries TRBV7-2 and TRBJ2-3, with TRBD1 matching over 10 bases. V was pared by 5 bases and J by 5 bases, with 4 bases of the junction left unmatched. The CDR3 totals 14 residues. The germline gives CDR1 SGHTA, CDR2 FQGNSA. CDR3: CASSIGQGGDTQYF. In nucleotides, the CDR3 is TGTGCCAGCAGCATAGGACAGGGGGGAGATACGCAGTATTTT.

This clonotype was seen repeatedly, ten times or more. This rearrangement joins TRBV11-2 to TRBJ2-7; D not resolved. Germline-derived CDR1 and CDR2 are SGHAT and FQNNGV. The CDR3 is 13 residues long. Trimming cost V 3 bases and J 1 base, with 7 bases left between them. The CDR3 is CASSLAPSYEQYF. CDR3 DNA: TGTGCCAGCAGCTTGGCGCCGTCCTACGAGCAGTACTTC. Supplemented by reference TRBV11-2 and TRBJ2-7, the full variable domain reads EAGVAQSPRYKIIEKRQSVAFWCNPISGHATLYWYQQILGQGPKLLIQFQNNGVVDDSQLPKDRFSAERLKGVDSTLKIQPAKLEDSAVYLCASSLAPSYEQYFGPGTRLTVT.

As regards this clonotype: A read error is the likely source, as a far larger clone sits one nucleotide away. CDR3 loop: CASSDGSYEQFF. DNA for the CDR3: TGTGCCAGCAGTGACGGCAGCTACGAGCAGTTCTTC. This chain uses TRBV13 with TRBJ2-1; unclear D gene. The length of the CDR3 is 12 residues. The V gene's germline CDR1 is PRHDT and CDR2 FYEKMQ (reference sequence). Between the trimmed V and J ends, which lost 6 bases and 10 bases, there was a span of 13 bases.

This clonotype was found many times. The chain carries TRBV7-9 and TRBJ2-7; weak D call: TRBD2 (6 bases). Trimming took 1 base from V and 5 from J, leaving 12 bases between them. The germline V gene has CDR1 SEHNR and CDR2 FQNEAQ (reference sequence). The CDR3 length is 14 residues. The CDR3 sequence is CASSLVGGSNEQYF. In DNA, the CDR3 is TGTGCCAGCAGCTTAGTTGGGGGGTCGAACGAGCAGTACTTC.

This clonotype was detected many times. The rearrangement joins TRBV28 to TRBJ2-7; unclear D gene. The V end was cut by 8 bases, the J end by 5 bases, with 13 bases between. Germline V gives CDR1 MDHEN, CDR2 SYDVKM. This CDR3 contains 12 residues. The DNA for the CDR3 is TGTGCCAGCTGCGCCTACCCCAACGAGCAGTACTTC. Protein sequence: CASCAYPNEQYF.

This clonotype was detected ten times or more. The chain combines TRBV7-2 with TRBJ2-3; 7 bases align to TRBD2. Germline CDR1 SGHTA, CDR2 FQGNSA. Losses at the gene ends were 3 bases for V and 5 bases for J; bases not matched to a gene: 5. The CDR3 extends over 14 amino acids. The CDR3 region is CASSLGLLIDTQYF. The CDR3 bases are TGTGCCAGCAGCTTGGGACTATTGATAGATACGCAGTATTTT.

This clonotype was found many times. V is TRBV19 and J is TRBJ2-5; D tentatively fits TRBD1 or TRBD2 (6 bases each). The germline V gene encodes CDR1 LNHDA and CDR2 SQIVND (reference sequence). The CDR3 has 15 amino acids. The ends were cut back, 4 bases at V and 5 bases at J, with 17 bases in the middle. In DNA form, the CDR3 reads TGTGCCAGTAGTACGACGGGATTGGGGGGCGAGACCCAGTACTTC. Encoded protein: CASSTTGLGGETQYF.

This clonotype was counted at least ten times. J is TRBJ2-5 and V is TRBV12-3 or TRBV12-4; TRBD1 matches at 8 bases. V shed 6 bases and J 1 base; nucleotides not matched to a gene: 7. CDR3 size: 15 residues. The CDR3 DNA sequence: TGTGCCAGCAGCCCCGTTCAGGGGGCCCAAGAGACCCAGTACTTC. It is translated as CASSPVQGAQETQYF.

This clonotype was seen many times. This chain joins TRBV29-1 and TRBJ1-2; D is unresolved. This CDR3 comprises 10 residues. Per the germline V gene, CDR1 is SQVTM and CDR2 is ANQGSEA. V was trimmed by 3 bases and J by 12 bases, leaving 11 bases between them. The CDR3 protein is CSVDLASHTF. In DNA, the CDR3 is TGCAGCGTTGATCTGGCAAGCCACACCTTC.

This clonotype was counted ten times or more. This chain uses TRBV4-1 with TRBJ2-7; D is undetermined. Germline CDR1 MGHRA, CDR2 YSYEKL. The CDR3 is 14 amino acids. V lost 1 base to trimming and J lost 3 bases, with 10 bases between them. This chain's CDR3 is CASSQVGRNYEQYF. CDR3 DNA sequence: TGCGCCAGCAGCCAAGTCGGCAGAAACTACGAGCAGTACTTC.

This chain connects TRBV28 to TRBJ2-7; tentative D call: TRBD1 (5 bases). Trimming removed 5 bases from V and 3 bases from J, with 8 bases in between. Germline V gene sequence: CDR1 MDHEN, CDR2 SYDVKM. The CDR3 extends over 12 amino acids. The CDR3 DNA reads as TGTGCCAGCAGTAGACAGAACTACGAGCAGTACTTC. It translates to CASSRQNYEQYF. Looking up the rest from reference TRBV28 and TRBJ2-7 gives the full variable domain: DVKVTQSSRYLVKRTGEKVFLECVQDMDHENMFWYRQDPGLGLRLIYFSYDVKMKEKGDIPEGYSVSREKKERFSLILESASTNQTSMYLCASSRQNYEQYFGPGTRLTVT.

Ten or more counts support this clonotype. The rearrangement links TRBV20-1 to TRBJ2-7; 7 bases are shared with TRBD2. CDR3 length: 14 residues. V lost 0 bases and J lost 3; bases outside the gene matches: 5. The germline V gene encodes CDR1 DFQATT and CDR2 SNEGSKA (reference sequence). This CDR3 reads CSAREGTTNYEQYF. The CDR3 DNA reads TGCAGTGCTAGAGAAGGGACTACCAACTACGAGCAGTACTTC.

This clonotype was counted only a few times. The chain is built from TRBV2 and TRBJ2-1, with 10 bases lining up with TRBD2. CDR1 SNHLY and CDR2 FYNNEI come from the germline V gene. The CDR3 length is 15 residues. J was trimmed by 9 bases and V by 6 bases; bases with no gene match: 11. Here the CDR3 reads CASSAQGSGRVEQFF. The CDR3 DNA follows: TGTGCCAGCAGCGCCCAAGGGAGCGGGAGGGTTGAGCAGTTCTTC.

In this sample, this clonotype turned up many times. The V call is TRBV29-1, the J call TRBJ1-1, with D possibly being TRBD1 (5 bases). CDR1 SQVTM and CDR2 ANQGSEA come from the germline V gene. This CDR3 spans 13 amino acids. With 6 bases removed from V and 0 bases from J, the gap between germline ends came to 11 bases. The CDR3 bases are TGCAGCGTCGTGGGACGGTTGAACACTGAAGCTTTCTTT. Its translation: CSVVGRLNTEAFF.

Only one count was recorded for this clonotype. This sequence joins TRBV3-1 and TRBJ2-2; D is ambiguous. Trimming pared 1 base from V and 6 bases from J, leaving 15 bases between. Germline lookup yields CDR1 LGHDT and CDR2 YNNKEL (reference sequence). CDR3 length: 16 amino acids. This CDR3 is CASSQVSGPGPGELFF. The CDR3 coding sequence is TGTGCCAGCAGCCAAGTATCGGGCCCCGGACCCGGGGAGCTGTTTTTT.

At least ten counts were recorded for this clonotype. This chain joins TRBV4-3 and TRBJ2-3; D is undetermined. This CDR3 has 14 amino acids. V was clipped by 0 bases and J by 2 bases, with 6 bases between them. The germline CDR1 and CDR2 sequences are LGHNA and YSLEER. The CDR3 sequence: CASSQDPTTDTQYF. CDR3 coding DNA: TGCGCCAGCAGCCAAGATCCGACCACAGATACGCAGTATTTT.